Reported below is one TCR beta chain. CDR3 length: 14 residues. Unmatched junction bases numbered 1, after V lost 3 bases and J lost 2 bases. The germline CDR1 and CDR2 sequences are MNHEY and SMNVEV (reference sequence). These data belong to a study of control samples from healthy donors and cancer patients. Assay: immunoSEQ multiplex PCR; the TCRdb copy retains only in-frame clones and omits some. The sample has 95,000 to 150,000 clones, almost 95% seen once. The genes are TRBV27 and TRBJ2-7; 10 positions agree with TRBD1. The sequencing input was PBMCs. This receptor was taken from a man at least 80 years old with head and neck cancer. This CDR3 is CASSLDRGAYEQYF. DNA for the CDR3: TGTGCCAGCAGTTTGGACAGGGGGGCCTACGAGCAGTACTTC.